This TCR beta chain was profiled in a study of vaccination and CD4 T cells after COVID-19. On the study more broadly: The convalescents included six males and four females, and among them two were Hispanic while seven were Caucasian.

Cultured CD4+ T cell DNA was sequenced using the Oncomine TCR Beta short-read assay. In TCRdb, the PCR reads were re-called with MiXCR into one record per CDR3 protein. The sample holds approximately 9,500 distinct CDR3 sequences, approximately 48% seen once. Treatment indicated: roughly ten-day PBMC culture with coronavirus spike peptide pools or control peptides (ViraFEST assay). These CD4+ T cells came from an unexposed donor, sampled before the COVID-19 pandemic (2011-2018). Per the germline V gene, CDR1 is SGHNT and CDR2 is YYREEE (reference sequence). Trimming stripped 0 bases from V and 7 bases from J, with 8 bases between. The CDR3 runs 13 residues. Regarding this clonotype: Its cognate antigen is unknown.

Source material: CD4+ T cells from blood, cultured in vitro. This TCR came from a human donor in good health. The chain has TRBV5-4 and TRBJ2-1, with D possibly being TRBD1 (5 bases). This CDR3 is CASSLAGLNEQFF. DNA of the CDR3: TGTGCCAGCAGCTTGGCAGGGCTGAATGAGCAGTTCTTC.